Sequencing of this T cell receptor beta chain was carried out in a study of blood T cell repertoires in COVID-19. Overall study: COVID-19 samples, acute and convalescent, were from the United States, Italy and Spain. PBMCs, B-cell-depleted T cells, or T cells provided the cDNA or gDNA that made up the material.

This clone was detected a few times. In Seattle, patients joined the study during active infection and were tracked longitudinally. Clones were read by immunoSEQ multiplex PCR, and TCRdb kept only the in-frame ones, dropping some. The table lists 150,000 or so clones, around 86% of them singletons. This sequence was found in a man aged 55 to 69 with COVID-19, enrolled during active disease. Sequenced input: peripheral blood.

The CDR3 DNA reads as TGTGCCAGCTCACCATCGACAGGGCAGGTGGATGGCTACACCTTC. It encodes CASSPSTGQVDGYTF. The chain employs TRBV18 and TRBJ1-2, with 7 nucleotides matching TRBD1. This CDR3 has 15 amino acids. Per the germline V gene, CDR1 is KGHSH and CDR2 is LQKENI. After removal of 2 bases from V and 6 bases from J, the junction contained 9 bases not matched to a gene.